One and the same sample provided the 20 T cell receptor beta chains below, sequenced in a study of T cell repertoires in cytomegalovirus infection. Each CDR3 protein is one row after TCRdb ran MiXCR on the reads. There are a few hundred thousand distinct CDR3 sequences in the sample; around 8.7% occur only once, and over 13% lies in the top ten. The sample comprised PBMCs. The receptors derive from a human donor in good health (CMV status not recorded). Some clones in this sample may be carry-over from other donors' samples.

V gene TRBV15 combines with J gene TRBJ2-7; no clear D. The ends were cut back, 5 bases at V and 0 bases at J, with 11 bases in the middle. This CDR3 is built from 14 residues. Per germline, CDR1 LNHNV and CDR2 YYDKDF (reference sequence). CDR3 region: CATSAERSSYEQYF. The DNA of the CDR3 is TGTGCCACCAGCGCCGAAAGGAGCTCCTACGAGCAGTACTTC.

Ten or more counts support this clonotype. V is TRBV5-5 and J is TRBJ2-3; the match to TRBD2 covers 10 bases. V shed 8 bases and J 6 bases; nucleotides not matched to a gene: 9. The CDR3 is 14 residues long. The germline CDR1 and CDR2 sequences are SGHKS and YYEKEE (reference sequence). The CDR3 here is CASQRGGLPDTQYF. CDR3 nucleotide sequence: TGTGCCAGTCAGCGGGGGGGCCTTCCCGATACGCAGTATTTT.

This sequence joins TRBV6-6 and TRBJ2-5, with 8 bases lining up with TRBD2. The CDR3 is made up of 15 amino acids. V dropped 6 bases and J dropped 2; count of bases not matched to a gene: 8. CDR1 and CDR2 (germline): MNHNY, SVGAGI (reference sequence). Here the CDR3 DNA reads TGTGCCAGCAGCAACAAAAAGCGGGGGCAAGAGACCCAGTACTTC. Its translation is CASSNKKRGQETQYF.

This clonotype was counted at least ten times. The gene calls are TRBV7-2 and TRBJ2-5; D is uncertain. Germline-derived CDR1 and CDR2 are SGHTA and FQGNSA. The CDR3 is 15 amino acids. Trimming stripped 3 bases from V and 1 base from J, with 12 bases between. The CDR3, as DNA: TGTGCCAGCAGCTTCGAGCCACCCCTCCAAGAGACCCAGTACTTC. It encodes CASSFEPPLQETQYF.

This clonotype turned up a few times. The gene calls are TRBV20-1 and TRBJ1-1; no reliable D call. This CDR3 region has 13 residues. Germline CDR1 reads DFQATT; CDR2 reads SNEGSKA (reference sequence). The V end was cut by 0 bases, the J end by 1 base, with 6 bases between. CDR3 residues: CSARDQPNTEAFF. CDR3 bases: TGCAGTGCTAGAGATCAACCGAACACTGAAGCTTTCTTT.

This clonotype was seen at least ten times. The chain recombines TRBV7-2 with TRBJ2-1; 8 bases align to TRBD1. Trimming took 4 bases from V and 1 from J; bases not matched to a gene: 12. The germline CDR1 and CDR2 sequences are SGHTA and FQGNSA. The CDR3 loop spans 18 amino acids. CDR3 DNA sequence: TGTGCCAGCAGCTCGTACAGGGGGTCGGCTGTTTCCTACAATGAGCAGTTCTTC. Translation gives CASSSYRGSAVSYNEQFF.

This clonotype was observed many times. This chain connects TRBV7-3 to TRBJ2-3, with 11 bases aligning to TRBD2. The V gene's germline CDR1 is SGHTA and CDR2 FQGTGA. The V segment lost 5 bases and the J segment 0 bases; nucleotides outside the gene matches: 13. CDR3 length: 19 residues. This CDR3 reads CASSPGLAGGRPSTDTQYF. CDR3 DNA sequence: TGTGCCAGCAGCCCCGGTCTAGCGGGGGGCCGTCCTAGCACAGATACGCAGTATTTT. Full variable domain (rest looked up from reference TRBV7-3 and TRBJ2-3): GAGVSQTPSNKVTEKGKYVELRCDPISGHTALYWYRQSLGQGPEFLIYFQGTGAADDSGLPNDRFFAVRPEGSVSTLKIQRTERGDSAVYLCASSPGLAGGRPSTDTQYFGPGTRLTVL.

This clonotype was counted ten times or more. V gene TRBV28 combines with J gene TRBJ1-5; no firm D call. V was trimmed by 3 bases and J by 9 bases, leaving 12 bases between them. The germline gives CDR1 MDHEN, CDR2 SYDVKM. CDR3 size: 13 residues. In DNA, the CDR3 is TGTGCCAGCAGTTTTGTCAGGTCAAGGCCCCAGCATTTT. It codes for CASSFVRSRPQHF.

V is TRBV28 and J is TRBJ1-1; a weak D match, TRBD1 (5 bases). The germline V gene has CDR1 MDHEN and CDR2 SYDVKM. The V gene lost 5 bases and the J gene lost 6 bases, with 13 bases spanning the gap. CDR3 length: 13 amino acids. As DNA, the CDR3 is TGTGCCAGCAGTCAACCCGGGACGTCTGAAGCTTTCTTT. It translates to CASSQPGTSEAFF.

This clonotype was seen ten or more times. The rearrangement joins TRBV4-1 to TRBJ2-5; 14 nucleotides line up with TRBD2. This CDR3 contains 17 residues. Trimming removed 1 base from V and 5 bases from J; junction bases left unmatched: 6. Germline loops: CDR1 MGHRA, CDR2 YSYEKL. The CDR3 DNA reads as TGCGCCAGCAGCCAAGGGGGACTAGCGGGAGTTGCGGAGACCCAGTACTTC. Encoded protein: CASSQGGLAGVAETQYF.

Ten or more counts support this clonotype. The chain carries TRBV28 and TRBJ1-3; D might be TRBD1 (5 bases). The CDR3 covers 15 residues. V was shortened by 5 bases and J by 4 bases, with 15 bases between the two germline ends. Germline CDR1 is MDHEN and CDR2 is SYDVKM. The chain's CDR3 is CASSAQAAWGNTIYF. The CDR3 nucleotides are TGTGCCAGCAGTGCACAGGCGGCGTGGGGAAACACCATATATTTT.

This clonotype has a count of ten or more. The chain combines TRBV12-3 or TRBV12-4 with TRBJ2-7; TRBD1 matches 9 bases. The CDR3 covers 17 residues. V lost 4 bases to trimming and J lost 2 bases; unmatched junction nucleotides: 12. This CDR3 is CASSSQGSGQGPYEQYF. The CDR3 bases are TGTGCCAGCAGTTCCCAGGGATCGGGACAGGGACCCTACGAGCAGTACTTC.

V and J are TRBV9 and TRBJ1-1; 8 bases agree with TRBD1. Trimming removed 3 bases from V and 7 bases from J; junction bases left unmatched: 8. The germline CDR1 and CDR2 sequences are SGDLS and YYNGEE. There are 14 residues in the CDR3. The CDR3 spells CASSGQRTGNEAFF. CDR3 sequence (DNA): TGTGCCAGCAGCGGACAAAGGACAGGGAATGAAGCTTTCTTT. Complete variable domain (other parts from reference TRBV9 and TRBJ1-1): DSGVTQTPKHLITATGQRVTLRCSPRSGDLSVYWYQQSLDQGLQFLIQYYNGEERAKGNILERFSAQQFPDLHSELNLSSLELGDSALYFCASSGQRTGNEAFFGQGTRLTVV.

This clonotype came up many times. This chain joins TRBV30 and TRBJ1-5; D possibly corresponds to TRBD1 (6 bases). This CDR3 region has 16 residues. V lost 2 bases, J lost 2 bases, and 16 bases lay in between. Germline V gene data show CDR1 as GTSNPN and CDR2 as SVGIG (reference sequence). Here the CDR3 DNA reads TGTGCCTGGAGTCTACAGGGCTTCCGGGGCAATCAGCCCCAGCATTTT. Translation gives CAWSLQGFRGNQPQHF.

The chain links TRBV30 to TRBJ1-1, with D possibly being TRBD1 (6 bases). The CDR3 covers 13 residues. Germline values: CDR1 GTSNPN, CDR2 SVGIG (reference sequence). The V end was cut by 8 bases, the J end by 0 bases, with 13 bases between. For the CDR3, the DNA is TGTGCCCTCCGGACAGCTATGAACACTGAAGCTTTCTTT. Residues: CALRTAMNTEAFF.

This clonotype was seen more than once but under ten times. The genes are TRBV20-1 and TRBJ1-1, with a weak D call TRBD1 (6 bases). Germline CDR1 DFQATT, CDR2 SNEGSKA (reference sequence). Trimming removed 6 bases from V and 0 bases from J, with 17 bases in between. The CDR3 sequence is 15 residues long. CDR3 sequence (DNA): TGCAGTGCCCCCCGGCAGGGGAATTTGAACACTGAAGCTTTCTTT. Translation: CSAPRQGNLNTEAFF.

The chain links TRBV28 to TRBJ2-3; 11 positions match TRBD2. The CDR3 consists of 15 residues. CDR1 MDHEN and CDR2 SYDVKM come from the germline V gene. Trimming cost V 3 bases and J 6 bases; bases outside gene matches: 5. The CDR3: CASSFSSGGRDTQYF. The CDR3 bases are TGTGCCAGCAGTTTTTCTAGCGGGGGGAGGGATACGCAGTATTTT.

CDR3 coding DNA: TGCAGTGCTAGAGATCGAAGCACCCCTATAGATACGCAGTATTTT. The encoded protein is CSARDRSTPIDTQYF. This chain joins TRBV20-1 and TRBJ2-3, with unresolved D. This CDR3 region has 15 residues. The V end lost 0 bases, the J end lost 5 bases, and 15 bases lay between the germline ends. Germline V CDR1 and CDR2: DFQATT, SNEGSKA (reference sequence).

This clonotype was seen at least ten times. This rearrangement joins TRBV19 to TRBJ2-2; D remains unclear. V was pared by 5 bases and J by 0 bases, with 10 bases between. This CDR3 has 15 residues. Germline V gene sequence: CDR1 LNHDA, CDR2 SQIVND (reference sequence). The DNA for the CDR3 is TGTGCCAGTAGTTTCGGTGTAACGAACACCGGGGAGCTGTTTTTT. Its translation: CASSFGVTNTGELFF.

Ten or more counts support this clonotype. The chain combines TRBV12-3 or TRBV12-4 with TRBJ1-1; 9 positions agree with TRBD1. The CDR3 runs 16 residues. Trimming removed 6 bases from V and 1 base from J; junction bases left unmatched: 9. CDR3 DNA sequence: TGTGCCAGCAGCCCCGGGACAGGGTTAAAGAACACTGAAGCTTTCTTT. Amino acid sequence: CASSPGTGLKNTEAFF.